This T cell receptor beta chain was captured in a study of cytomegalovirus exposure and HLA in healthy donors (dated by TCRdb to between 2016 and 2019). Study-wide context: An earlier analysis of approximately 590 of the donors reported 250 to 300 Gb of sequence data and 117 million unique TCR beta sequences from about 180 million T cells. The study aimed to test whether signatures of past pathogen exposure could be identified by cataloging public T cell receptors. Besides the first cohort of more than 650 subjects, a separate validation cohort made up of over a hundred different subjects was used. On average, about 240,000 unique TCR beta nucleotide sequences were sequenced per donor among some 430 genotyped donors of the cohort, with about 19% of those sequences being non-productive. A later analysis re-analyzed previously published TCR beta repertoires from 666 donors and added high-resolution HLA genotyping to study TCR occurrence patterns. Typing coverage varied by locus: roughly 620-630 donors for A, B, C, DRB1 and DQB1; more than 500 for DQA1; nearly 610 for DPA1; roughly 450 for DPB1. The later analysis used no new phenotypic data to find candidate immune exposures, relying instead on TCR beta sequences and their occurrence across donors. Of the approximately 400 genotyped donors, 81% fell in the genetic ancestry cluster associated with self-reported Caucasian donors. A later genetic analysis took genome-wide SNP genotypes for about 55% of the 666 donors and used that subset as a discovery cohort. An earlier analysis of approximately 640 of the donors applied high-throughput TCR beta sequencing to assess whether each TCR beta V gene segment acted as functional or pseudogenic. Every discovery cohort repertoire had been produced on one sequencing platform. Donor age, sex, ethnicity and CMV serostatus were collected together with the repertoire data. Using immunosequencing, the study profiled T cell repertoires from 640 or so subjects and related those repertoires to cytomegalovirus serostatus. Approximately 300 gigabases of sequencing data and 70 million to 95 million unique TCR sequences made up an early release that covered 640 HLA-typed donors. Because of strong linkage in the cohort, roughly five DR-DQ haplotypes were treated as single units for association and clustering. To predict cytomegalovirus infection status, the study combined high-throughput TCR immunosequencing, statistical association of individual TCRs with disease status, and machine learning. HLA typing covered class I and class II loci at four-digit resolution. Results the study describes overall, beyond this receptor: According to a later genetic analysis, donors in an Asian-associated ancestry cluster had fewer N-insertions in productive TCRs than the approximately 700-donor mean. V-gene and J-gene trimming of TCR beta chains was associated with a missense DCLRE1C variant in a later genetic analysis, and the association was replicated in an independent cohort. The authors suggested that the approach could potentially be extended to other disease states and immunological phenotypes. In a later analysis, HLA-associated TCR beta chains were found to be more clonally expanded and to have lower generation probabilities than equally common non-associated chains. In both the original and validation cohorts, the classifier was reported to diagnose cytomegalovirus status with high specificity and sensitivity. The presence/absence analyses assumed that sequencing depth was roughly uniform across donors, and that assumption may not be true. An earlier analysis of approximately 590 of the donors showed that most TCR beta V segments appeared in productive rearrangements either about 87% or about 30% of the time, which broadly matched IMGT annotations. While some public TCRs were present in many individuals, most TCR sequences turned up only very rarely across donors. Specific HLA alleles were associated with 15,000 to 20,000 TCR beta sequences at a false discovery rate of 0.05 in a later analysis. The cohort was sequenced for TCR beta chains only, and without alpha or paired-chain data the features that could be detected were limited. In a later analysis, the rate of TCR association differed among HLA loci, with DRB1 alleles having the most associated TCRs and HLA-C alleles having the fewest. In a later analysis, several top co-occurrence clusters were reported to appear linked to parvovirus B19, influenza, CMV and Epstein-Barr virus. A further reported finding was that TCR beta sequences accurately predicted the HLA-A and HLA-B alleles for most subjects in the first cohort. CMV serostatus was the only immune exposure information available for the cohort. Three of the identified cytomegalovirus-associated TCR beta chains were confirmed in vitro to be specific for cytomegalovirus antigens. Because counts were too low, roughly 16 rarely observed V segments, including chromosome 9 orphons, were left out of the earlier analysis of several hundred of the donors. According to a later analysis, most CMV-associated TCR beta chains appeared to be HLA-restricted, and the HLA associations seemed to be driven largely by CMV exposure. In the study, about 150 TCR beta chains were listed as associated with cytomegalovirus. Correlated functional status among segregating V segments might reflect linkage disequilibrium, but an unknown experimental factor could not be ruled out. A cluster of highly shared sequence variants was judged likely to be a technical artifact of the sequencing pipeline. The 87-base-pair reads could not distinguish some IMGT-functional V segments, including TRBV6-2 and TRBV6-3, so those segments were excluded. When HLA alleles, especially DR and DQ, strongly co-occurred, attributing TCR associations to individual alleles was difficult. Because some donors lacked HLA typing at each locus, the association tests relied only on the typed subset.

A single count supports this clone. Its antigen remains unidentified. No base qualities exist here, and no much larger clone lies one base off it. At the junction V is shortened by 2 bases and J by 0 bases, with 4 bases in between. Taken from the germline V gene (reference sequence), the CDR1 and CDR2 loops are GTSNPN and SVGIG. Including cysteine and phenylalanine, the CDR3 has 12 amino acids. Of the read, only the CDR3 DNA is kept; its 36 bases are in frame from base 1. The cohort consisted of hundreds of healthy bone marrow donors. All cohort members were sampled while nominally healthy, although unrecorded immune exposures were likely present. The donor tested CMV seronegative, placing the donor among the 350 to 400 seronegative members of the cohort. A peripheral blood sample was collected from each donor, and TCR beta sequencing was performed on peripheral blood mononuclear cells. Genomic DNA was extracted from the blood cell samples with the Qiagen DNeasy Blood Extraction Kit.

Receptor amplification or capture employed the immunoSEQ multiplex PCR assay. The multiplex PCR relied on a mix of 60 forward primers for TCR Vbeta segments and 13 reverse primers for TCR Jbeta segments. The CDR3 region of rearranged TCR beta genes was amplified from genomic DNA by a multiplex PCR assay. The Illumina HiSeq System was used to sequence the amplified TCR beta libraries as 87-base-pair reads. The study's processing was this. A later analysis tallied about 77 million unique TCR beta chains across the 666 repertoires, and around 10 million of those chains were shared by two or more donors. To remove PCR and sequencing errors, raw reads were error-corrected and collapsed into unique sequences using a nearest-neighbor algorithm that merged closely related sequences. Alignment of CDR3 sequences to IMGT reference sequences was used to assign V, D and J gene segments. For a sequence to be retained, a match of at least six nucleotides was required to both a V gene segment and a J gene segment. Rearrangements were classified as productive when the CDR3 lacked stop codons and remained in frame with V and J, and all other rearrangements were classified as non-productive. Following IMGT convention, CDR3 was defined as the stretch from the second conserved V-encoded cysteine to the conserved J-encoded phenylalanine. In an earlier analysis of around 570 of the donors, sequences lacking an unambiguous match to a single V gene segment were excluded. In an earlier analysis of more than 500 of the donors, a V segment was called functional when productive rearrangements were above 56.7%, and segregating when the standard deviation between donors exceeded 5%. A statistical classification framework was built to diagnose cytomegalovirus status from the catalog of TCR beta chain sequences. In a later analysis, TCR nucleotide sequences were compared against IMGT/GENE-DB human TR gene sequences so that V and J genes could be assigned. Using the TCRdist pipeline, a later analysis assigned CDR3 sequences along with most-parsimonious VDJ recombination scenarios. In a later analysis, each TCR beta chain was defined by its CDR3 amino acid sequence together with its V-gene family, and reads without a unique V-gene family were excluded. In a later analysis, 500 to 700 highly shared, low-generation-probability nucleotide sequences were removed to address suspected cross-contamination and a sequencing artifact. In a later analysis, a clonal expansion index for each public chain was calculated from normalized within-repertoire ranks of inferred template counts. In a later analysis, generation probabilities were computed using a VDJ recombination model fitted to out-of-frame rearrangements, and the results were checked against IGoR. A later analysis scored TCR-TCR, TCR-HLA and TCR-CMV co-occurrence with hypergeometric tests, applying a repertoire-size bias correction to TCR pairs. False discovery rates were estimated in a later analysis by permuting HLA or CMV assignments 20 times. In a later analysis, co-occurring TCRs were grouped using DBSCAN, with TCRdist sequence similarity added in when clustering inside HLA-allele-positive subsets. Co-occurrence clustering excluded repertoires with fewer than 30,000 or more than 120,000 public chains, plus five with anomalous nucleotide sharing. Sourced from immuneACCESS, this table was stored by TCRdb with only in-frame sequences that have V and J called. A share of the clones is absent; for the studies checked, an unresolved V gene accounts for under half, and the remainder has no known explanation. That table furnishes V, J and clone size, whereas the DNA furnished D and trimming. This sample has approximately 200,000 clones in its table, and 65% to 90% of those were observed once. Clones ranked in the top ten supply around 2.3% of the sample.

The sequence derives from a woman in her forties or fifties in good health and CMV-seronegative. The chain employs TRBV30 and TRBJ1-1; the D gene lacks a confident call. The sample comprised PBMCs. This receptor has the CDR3 CAWSSVNTEAFF. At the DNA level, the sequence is TGTGCCTGGAGTTCAGTGAACACTGAAGCTTTCTTT.